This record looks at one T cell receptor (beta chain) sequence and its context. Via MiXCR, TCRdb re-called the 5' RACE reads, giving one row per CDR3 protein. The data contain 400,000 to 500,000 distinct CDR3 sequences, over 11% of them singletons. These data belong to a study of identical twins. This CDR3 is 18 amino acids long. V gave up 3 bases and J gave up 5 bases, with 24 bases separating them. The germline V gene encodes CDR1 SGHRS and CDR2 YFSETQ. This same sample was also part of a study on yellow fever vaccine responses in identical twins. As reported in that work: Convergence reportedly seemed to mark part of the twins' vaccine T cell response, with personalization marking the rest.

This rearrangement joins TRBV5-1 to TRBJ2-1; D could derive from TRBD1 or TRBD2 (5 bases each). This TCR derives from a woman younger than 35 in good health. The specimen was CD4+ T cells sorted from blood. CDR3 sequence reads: CASSWGPSLAGSNNEQFF. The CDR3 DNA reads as TGCGCCAGCAGCTGGGGACCGAGTCTGGCAGGGTCCAACAATGAGCAGTTCTTC.